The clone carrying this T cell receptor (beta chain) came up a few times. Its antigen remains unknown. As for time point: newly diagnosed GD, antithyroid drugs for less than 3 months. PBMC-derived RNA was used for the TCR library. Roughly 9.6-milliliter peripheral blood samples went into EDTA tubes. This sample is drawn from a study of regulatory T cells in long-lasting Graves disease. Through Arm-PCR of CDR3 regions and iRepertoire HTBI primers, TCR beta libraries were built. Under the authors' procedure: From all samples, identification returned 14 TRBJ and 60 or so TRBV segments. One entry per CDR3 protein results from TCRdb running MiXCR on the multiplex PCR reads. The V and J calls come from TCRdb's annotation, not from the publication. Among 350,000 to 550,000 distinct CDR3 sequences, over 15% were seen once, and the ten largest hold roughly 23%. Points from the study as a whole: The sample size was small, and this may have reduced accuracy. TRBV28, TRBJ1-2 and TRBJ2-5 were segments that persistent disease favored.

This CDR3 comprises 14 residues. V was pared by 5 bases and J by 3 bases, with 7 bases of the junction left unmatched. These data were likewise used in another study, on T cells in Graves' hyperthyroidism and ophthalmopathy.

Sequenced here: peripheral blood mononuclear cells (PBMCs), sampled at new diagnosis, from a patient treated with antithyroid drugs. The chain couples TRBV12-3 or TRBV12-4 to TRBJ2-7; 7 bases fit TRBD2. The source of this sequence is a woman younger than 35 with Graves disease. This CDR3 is CASSPTSSDYEQYF. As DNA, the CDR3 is TGTGCCAGCAGTCCGACTAGCAGTGACTACGAGCAGTACTTC.